The 15 T cell receptor beta chains given below trace back to one sample, sequenced in a study of cytomegalovirus exposure and HLA in healthy donors. Primers for the PCR totalled 60 Vbeta and 13 Jbeta. The repertoire was sequenced with immunoSEQ multiplex PCR; TCRdb's copy has only in-frame clones and lacks some. The sample includes over 150,000 clones, 82% of them seen just once. The sequenced sample consisted of PBMCs. Receptors were obtained from a woman aged 45-65 years in good health and CMV-seropositive.

The chain couples TRBV6-1 to TRBJ1-2, with TRBD1 identical over 7 bases. This CDR3 is 12 amino acids long. V shed 2 bases, J shed 8 bases, and the junction held 2 bases outside the gene matches. Germline V gene data show CDR1 as MNHNS and CDR2 as SASEGT. The DNA for the CDR3 is TGTGCCAGCAGTGAAACAGGGGAGGGCTACACCTTC. Its translation: CASSETGEGYTF.

The chain is built from TRBV10-3 and TRBJ1-5; TRBD1 aligns across 12 bases. V lost 4 bases and J lost 5; bases outside the gene matches: 3. In germline, CDR1 is ENHRY, CDR2 SYGVKD. CDR3 length equals 15 residues. CDR3 sequence: CAISGGQGADQPQHF. CDR3 nucleotide sequence: TGTGCCATCAGTGGGGGACAGGGGGCGGATCAGCCCCAGCATTTT.

The genes are TRBV18 and TRBJ1-1; TRBD1 agrees at 7 bases. This CDR3 region has 15 residues. CDR1 and CDR2 from the germline V gene are KGHSH and LQKENI. After removal of 4 bases from V and 1 base from J, the junction contained 6 bases not matched to a gene. This CDR3 is CASSLGTVPNTEAFF. The CDR3 region has the DNA TGTGCCAGCTCACTGGGGACAGTACCGAACACTGAAGCTTTCTTT. Drawing the rest from reference TRBV18 and TRBJ1-1, the complete variable domain is NAGVMQNPRHLVRRRGQEARLRCSPMKGHSHVYWYRQLPEEGLKFMVYLQKENIIDESGMPKERFSAEFPKEGPSILRIQQVVRGDSAAYFCASSLGTVPNTEAFFGQGTRLTVV.

This chain uses TRBV5-8 with TRBJ2-1; D is ambiguous. Germline CDR1 and CDR2: SGHTS and YDEGEE. The CDR3 spans 13 residues. With 3 bases removed from V and 1 base from J, the gap between germline ends came to 5 bases. The CDR3 reads CASSYGSYNEQFF. Written as DNA, the CDR3 is TGTGCCAGCAGCTACGGGTCCTACAATGAGCAGTTCTTC.

As for this clone: The germline gene is not matched at one end of the junction; a read error may be the cause. The chain combines TRBV7-9 with TRBJ2-7; D perhaps matches TRBD1 (7 bases). CDR3 length: 18 residues. The germline CDR1 and CDR2 sequences are SEHNR and FQNEAQ (reference sequence). For the CDR3, the DNA is TGTTCCAGCAGCTATCCTTCCCGCGGGACAGCCCGATCCTACGAGCAGTACTTC. Translating gives CSSSYPSRGTARSYEQYF.

V and J are TRBV10-3 and TRBJ1-6, with 8 bases matching TRBD1. The trim removed 4 bases at V and 5 bases at J, leaving 4 bases unmatched. Germline CDR1 and CDR2: ENHRY and SYGVKD. The CDR3 sequence is 15 residues long. The CDR3 protein is CAISVQTGDNSPLHF. DNA of the CDR3: TGTGCCATCAGTGTTCAGACAGGGGATAATTCACCCCTCCACTTT.

The rearrangement uses TRBV27 and TRBJ2-7; 10 bases line up with TRBD1. The CDR3 sequence is 14 residues long. After removal of 5 bases from V and 2 bases from J, the junction contained 3 bases not matched to a gene. Germline V gene lookup returns CDR1 MNHEY and CDR2 SMNVEV (reference sequence). The CDR3 protein is CASSGQGVPYEQYF. DNA for the CDR3: TGTGCCAGCAGTGGACAGGGGGTCCCCTACGAGCAGTACTTC.

The chain combines TRBV19 with TRBJ1-5, with D hard to call. The V gene lost 6 bases and the J gene lost 2 bases, with 11 bases spanning the gap. This CDR3 has 14 residues. Germline loops: CDR1 LNHDA, CDR2 SQIVND (reference sequence). Here the CDR3 DNA reads TGTGCCAGTAGCCCCCGGCGGGGCAATCAGCCCCAGCATTTT. Protein product: CASSPRRGNQPQHF.

This chain uses TRBV6-1 with TRBJ2-7; D may be TRBD2 (6 bases). The V gene's germline CDR1 is MNHNS and CDR2 SASEGT. The length of the CDR3 is 14 residues. V was shortened by 5 bases and J by 3 bases, with 14 bases between the two germline ends. The CDR3 reads CASSSGTGGYEQYF. CDR3 nucleotide sequence: TGTGCCAGCAGTTCCGGGACCGGGGGCTACGAGCAGTACTTC.

The chain carries TRBV29-1 and TRBJ2-5, with 12 bases aligning to TRBD2. Germline V lookup: CDR1 SQVTM, CDR2 ANQGSEA. The CDR3 extends over 14 amino acids. Trimming removed 3 bases from V and 4 bases from J; junction bases left unmatched: 3. CDR3 loop: CSVDGLAGLETQYF. CDR3 DNA sequence: TGCAGCGTTGACGGACTAGCGGGGTTAGAGACCCAGTACTTC.

This sequence joins TRBV9 and TRBJ2-1, with 14 bases identical to TRBD2. Germline V gene data show CDR1 as SGDLS and CDR2 as YYNGEE. The CDR3 totals 16 residues. V was clipped by 3 bases and J by 5 bases; unmatched bases: 4. The CDR3 reads CASSAGLAGGHNEQFF. The CDR3, as DNA: TGTGCCAGCAGCGCCGGACTAGCGGGAGGTCACAATGAGCAGTTCTTC.

The rearrangement links TRBV7-8 to TRBJ1-4; tentative D call: TRBD1 (6 bases). The CDR3 is 14 residues long. The germline V gene encodes CDR1 SGHVS and CDR2 FQNEAQ. The V end was cut by 4 bases, the J end by 8 bases, with 14 bases between. The CDR3 DNA reads TGTGCCAGCAGCTCGACAGGACCCACAGAAAAACTGTTTTTT. This gives the protein CASSSTGPTEKLFF.

As regards this clone: Other DNA sequences in this sample translate to the same CDR3. V usage is TRBV5-6 and J usage is TRBJ2-7, with 8 bases that match TRBD1. Germline CDR1 is SGHDT and CDR2 is YYEEEE. This CDR3 region has 14 residues. J lost 2 bases, V lost 2 bases, and 3 bases had no gene match. Here the CDR3 reads CASSLGTGAYEQYF. In DNA form, the CDR3 reads TGTGCCAGCAGCTTAGGGACAGGTGCCTACGAGCAGTACTTC.

The chain is built from TRBV10-3 and TRBJ1-2; perhaps TRBD1 as D (6 bases). In germline, CDR1 is ENHRY, CDR2 SYGVKD. The CDR3 runs 13 residues. Trimming removed 6 bases from V and 4 bases from J, with 12 bases in between. The CDR3: CAIRPTGTYGYTF. The CDR3 DNA reads as TGTGCCATCAGACCCACAGGGACCTATGGCTACACCTTC.

This rearrangement joins TRBV15 to TRBJ2-3; possible D gene TRBD2, 6 bases. The germline gives CDR1 LNHNV, CDR2 YYDKDF (reference sequence). The CDR3 loop spans 18 amino acids. With 3 bases removed from V and 1 base from J, the gap between germline ends came to 20 bases. The CDR3, as DNA: TGTGCCACCAGCAGTTATACGACTAGTTATTTTGGCACAGATACGCAGTATTTT. It is translated as CATSSYTTSYFGTDTQYF.